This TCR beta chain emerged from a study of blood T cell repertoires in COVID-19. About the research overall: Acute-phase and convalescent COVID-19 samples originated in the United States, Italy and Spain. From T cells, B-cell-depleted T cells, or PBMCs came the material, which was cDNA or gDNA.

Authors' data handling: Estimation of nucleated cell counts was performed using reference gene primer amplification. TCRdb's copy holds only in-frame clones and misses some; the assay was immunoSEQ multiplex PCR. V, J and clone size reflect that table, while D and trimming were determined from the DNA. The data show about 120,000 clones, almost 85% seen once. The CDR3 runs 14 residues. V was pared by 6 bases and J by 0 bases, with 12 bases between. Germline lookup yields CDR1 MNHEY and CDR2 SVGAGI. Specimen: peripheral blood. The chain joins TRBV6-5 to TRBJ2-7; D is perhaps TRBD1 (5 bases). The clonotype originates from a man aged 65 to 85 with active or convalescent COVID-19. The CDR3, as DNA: TGTGCCAGCAGAAGGGGCCCCAGCTCCTACGAGCAGTACTTC. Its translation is CASRRGPSSYEQYF.